This T cell receptor (beta chain) was recovered during a study of blood T cell repertoires in COVID-19. Background on the study: Samples taken during acute and convalescent COVID-19 were collected in the United States, Italy and Spain. PBMCs, B-cell-depleted T cells, or T cells were the source of the cDNA or gDNA that made up the material.

Source study methods: Cell counts per sample came from amplifying reference gene primers. TCRdb keeps only in-frame clones here, not all; method: immunoSEQ multiplex PCR. Clone size and the V and J calls come from that table; the DNA yielded D and trimming. The profile shows 130,000 to 150,000 clones, about four fifths of them singletons. This CDR3 contains 14 residues. The sequenced sample consisted of peripheral blood. The chain has TRBV21-1 and TRBJ1-1. TRBV21-1 is tagged as a pseudogene. This sequence originates from a human donor in a cohort sampled during active COVID-19. CDR3 protein: CASRVNRGNTEAFF. The CDR3 coding sequence is TGTGCCAGCAGGGTAAACCGGGGAAACACTGAAGCTTTCTTT.